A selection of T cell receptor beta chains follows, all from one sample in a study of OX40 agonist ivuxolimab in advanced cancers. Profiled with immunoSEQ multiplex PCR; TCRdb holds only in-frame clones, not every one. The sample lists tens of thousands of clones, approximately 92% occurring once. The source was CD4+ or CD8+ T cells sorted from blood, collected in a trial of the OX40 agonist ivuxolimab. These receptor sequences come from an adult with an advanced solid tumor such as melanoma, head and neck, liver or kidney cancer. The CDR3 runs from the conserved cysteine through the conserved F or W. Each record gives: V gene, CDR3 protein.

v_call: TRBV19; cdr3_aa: CASSIRIEVGTEAFF
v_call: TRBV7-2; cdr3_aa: CASSPPPQSREQYF
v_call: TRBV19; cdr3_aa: CASSSLAGEVEQFF
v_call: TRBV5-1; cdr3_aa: CASSFMGQQEQYF
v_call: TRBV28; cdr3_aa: CASRPQGPGYTF
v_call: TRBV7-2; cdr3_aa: CASSLLSETQYF
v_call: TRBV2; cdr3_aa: CASSLTGTDYGYTF
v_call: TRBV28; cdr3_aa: CASSLSYNEQFF
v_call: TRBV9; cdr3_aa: CASSVVGQGAPEAFF
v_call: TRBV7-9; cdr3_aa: CASSSLADSYNEQFF
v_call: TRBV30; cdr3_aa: CAWSVEGRVNNEQFF
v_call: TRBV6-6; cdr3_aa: CASSYPGTDTQYF
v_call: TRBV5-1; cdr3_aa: CASSLKSEEKLFF
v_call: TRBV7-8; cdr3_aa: CASSFGGNTIYF